Reported below is one TCR beta chain. What this receptor recognizes is not known. No per-base quality is available; no much larger clone lies one base away. This entry is derived from a study of cytomegalovirus exposure and HLA in healthy donors (dated by TCRdb to 2017 to 2019). For the wider study: An earlier analysis of some 600 of the donors reported 276 Gb of sequence data and 90 million to 120 million unique TCR beta sequences obtained from around 180 million T cells. About 280 gigabases of sequencing data and around 80 million unique TCR sequences made up an early release that covered over 550 HLA-typed donors. The genetic ancestry cluster associated with self-reported Caucasian donors included roughly four fifths of the roughly 400 genotyped donors. The study aimed to test whether signatures of past pathogen exposure could be identified by cataloging public T cell receptors. Using immunosequencing, the study profiled T cell repertoires from around 680 subjects and related those repertoires to cytomegalovirus serostatus. A separate validation cohort of over a hundred different subjects was used in addition to the 666-subject first cohort. To predict cytomegalovirus infection status, the study brought together high-throughput TCR immunosequencing, statistical association of individual TCRs with disease status, and machine learning. In a later analysis, previously published TCR beta repertoires from 550 to 750 donors were re-analyzed and high-resolution HLA genotyping was added so that TCR occurrence patterns could be studied. Rather than drawing on any new phenotypic data, the later analysis identified candidate immune exposures from TCR beta sequences and the way those sequences occurred across donors. To decide whether each TCR beta V gene segment behaved as functional or pseudogenic, an earlier analysis of some 600 of the donors relied on high-throughput TCR beta sequencing. Donor age, sex, ethnicity and CMV serostatus were compiled together with the repertoire data. In a later genetic analysis, genome-wide SNP genotypes for about three fifths of the roughly 670 donors were used, and that subset was treated as a discovery cohort. All discovery cohort repertoires had been generated on a single sequencing platform. HLA typing covered class I and class II loci at four-digit resolution. The number of donors typed differed by locus, with 629-630 for A, B, C, DRB1 and DQB1, roughly 550 for DQA1, about 610 for DPA1, and some 440 for DPB1. Four to six DR-DQ haplotypes were handled as single units for association and clustering because linkage in the cohort was strong. Among about 360 genotyped donors of the cohort, an average of about 240,000 unique TCR beta nucleotide sequences were sequenced per donor, around 18% of them non-productive.

Library construction relied on the immunoSEQ multiplex PCR assay. For the multiplex PCR, a mixture combining 60 forward primers for TCR Vbeta segments and 13 reverse primers for TCR Jbeta segments was used. The CDR3 region of rearranged TCR beta genes was amplified from genomic DNA by a multiplex PCR assay. Amplified TCR beta libraries were sequenced as 87-base-pair reads on the Illumina HiSeq System. As for how the authors treated the data: Across the roughly 600 repertoires, a later analysis counted 75 million to 90 million unique TCR beta chains, some 11 million of which were shared by at least two donors. Raw reads were error-corrected and collapsed into unique sequences with a nearest-neighbor algorithm that merged closely related sequences to remove PCR and sequencing errors. CDR3 sequences were aligned to IMGT reference sequences to assign V, D and J gene segments. For a sequence to be retained, a match of at least six nucleotides was required to both a V gene segment and a J gene segment. Rearrangements were classified as productive when the CDR3 lacked stop codons and remained in frame with V and J, and all other rearrangements were classified as non-productive. Following IMGT convention, CDR3 was defined as the stretch from the second conserved V-encoded cysteine up to the conserved J-encoded phenylalanine. In an earlier analysis of roughly 610 of the donors, sequences lacking an unambiguous match to a single V gene segment were excluded. In an earlier analysis of roughly 500 of the donors, V segments were called functional above 56.7% productive rearrangements and were called segregating when the between-donor standard deviation exceeded 5%. A statistical classification framework was developed to diagnose cytomegalovirus status using the catalog of TCR beta chain sequences. V and J gene assignment, in a later analysis, came from comparing TCR nucleotide sequences with IMGT/GENE-DB human TR gene sequences. Using the TCRdist pipeline, a later analysis assigned CDR3 sequences along with most-parsimonious VDJ recombination scenarios. A later analysis defined each TCR beta chain by its CDR3 amino acid sequence plus V-gene family, and excluded reads lacking a unique V-gene family. In a later analysis, nearly 600 highly shared, low-generation-probability nucleotide sequences were removed to address suspected cross-contamination and a sequencing artifact. In a later analysis, a clonal expansion index for each public chain was calculated from normalized within-repertoire ranks of inferred template counts. Generation probabilities in a later analysis came from a VDJ recombination model fitted to out-of-frame rearrangements, and those results were checked against IGoR. Hypergeometric tests were used in a later analysis to score TCR-TCR, TCR-HLA and TCR-CMV co-occurrence, with a repertoire-size bias correction applied to the TCR pairs. A later analysis estimated false discovery rates by permuting HLA or CMV assignments 20 times. In a later analysis, co-occurring TCRs were grouped using DBSCAN, with TCRdist sequence similarity added in when clustering inside HLA-allele-positive subsets. Repertoires with fewer than 30,000 or more than 120,000 public chains were left out of co-occurrence clustering, as were five repertoires with anomalous nucleotide sharing. This is the immuneACCESS table as TCRdb keeps it, with only in-frame sequences that have V and J called. A part of the clones is gone; compared with another copy, unresolved V genes explain less than half, and the rest is unexplained. The V and J calls and clone size come from that table; D and trimming were worked out from the DNA. Present in this sample are some 140,000 clones, more than 70% of which were seen just once. Approximately 2% of the sample comes from the top ten.

In total, 666 healthy bone marrow donors made up the cohort. At the time of sampling, every cohort member was nominally healthy, though immune exposures that went unrecorded were likely present. The donor tested CMV seronegative, placing the donor among the 350 or so seronegative members of the cohort. A peripheral blood sample was collected from each donor, and TCR beta sequencing was performed on peripheral blood mononuclear cells. The Qiagen DNeasy Blood Extraction Kit was used to extract genomic DNA from the blood cell samples. Including cysteine and phenylalanine, the CDR3 has 15 amino acids. Only the CDR3 region is kept as DNA, spanning 45 bases read in frame from base 1. Relative to germline, V is 7 bases shorter and J is 5 bases shorter, with 20 bases between their ends. CDR1 and CDR2, per the germline V gene (reference sequence), are MNHNY and SVGAGI. Overall results and qualifications from the work: CMV serostatus was the only immune exposure information available for the cohort. The study listed 150 to 200 TCR beta chains as associated with cytomegalovirus. Because counts were too low, around 18 rarely observed V segments, including chromosome 9 orphons, were left out of the earlier analysis of approximately 500 of the donors. A later analysis associated about 18,000 TCR beta sequences with specific HLA alleles at a false discovery rate of 0.05. In a later analysis, HLA-associated TCR beta chains were found to be more clonally expanded and to have lower generation probabilities than equally common non-associated chains. While some public TCRs were present in many individuals, most TCR sequences turned up only very rarely across donors. A few of the identified cytomegalovirus-associated TCR beta chains were confirmed in vitro to be specific for cytomegalovirus antigens. An association between a missense DCLRE1C variant and V-gene and J-gene trimming of TCR beta chains was found in a later genetic analysis and replicated in an independent cohort. Correlated functional status among segregating V segments might be attributable to linkage disequilibrium, but an unknown experimental factor could not be ruled out. The sequencing pipeline was judged likely to have produced a cluster of highly shared sequence variants as a technical artifact. A further reported finding was that TCR beta sequences accurately predicted the HLA-A and HLA-B alleles for most subjects in the first cohort. When HLA alleles, especially DR and DQ, strongly co-occurred, attributing TCR associations to individual alleles was difficult. Sequencing depth was assumed to be roughly uniform across donors in the presence/absence analyses, though that assumption may not hold. Compared with the approximately 720-donor mean, donors in an Asian-associated ancestry cluster had fewer N-insertions in productive TCRs, according to a later genetic analysis. According to a later analysis, most CMV-associated TCR beta chains appeared to be HLA-restricted, and the HLA associations seemed to be driven largely by CMV exposure. According to a later analysis, parvovirus B19, influenza, CMV and Epstein-Barr virus appeared linked to several top co-occurrence clusters. It was suggested by the authors that the approach could potentially be generalized to other disease states and immunological phenotypes. Because some donors lacked HLA typing at each locus, the association tests relied only on the typed subset. According to a later analysis, TCR association rates differed among HLA loci, with DRB1 alleles showing the most associated TCRs and HLA-C alleles showing the fewest. The 87-base-pair reads could not distinguish some IMGT-functional V segments, including TRBV6-2 and TRBV6-3, so those segments were excluded. This cohort had only TCR beta chains sequenced, and the lack of alpha or paired-chain data limited which features could be detected. The classifier was reported to diagnose cytomegalovirus status with high specificity and sensitivity in both the original and validation cohorts. In an earlier analysis of 587 of the donors, most TCR beta V segments appeared in productive rearrangements about 90% or about 30% of the time, broadly matching IMGT annotations.

The chain couples TRBV6-6 to TRBJ2-5; perhaps TRBD2 is the D gene, with 6 bases matching. Sequencing was done on a sample of PBMCs. The TCR sequence derives from a man aged 25-45 years in good health and CMV-seronegative. The nucleotide sequence reads TGTGCCAGCACGTATGGAGGGGCCCTGGCGGAGACCCAGTACTTC. This translates into CASTYGGALAETQYF.